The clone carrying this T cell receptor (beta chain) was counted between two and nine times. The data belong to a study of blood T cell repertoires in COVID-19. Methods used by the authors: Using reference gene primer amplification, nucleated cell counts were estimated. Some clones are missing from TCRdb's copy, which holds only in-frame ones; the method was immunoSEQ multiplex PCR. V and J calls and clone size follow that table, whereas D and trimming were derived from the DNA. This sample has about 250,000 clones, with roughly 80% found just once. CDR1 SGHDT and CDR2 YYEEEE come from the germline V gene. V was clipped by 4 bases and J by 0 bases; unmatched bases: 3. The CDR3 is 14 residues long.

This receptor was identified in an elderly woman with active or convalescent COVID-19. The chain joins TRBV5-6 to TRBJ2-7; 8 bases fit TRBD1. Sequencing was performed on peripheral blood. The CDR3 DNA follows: TGTGCCAGCAGCGCAGGGGGCCGCTCCTACGAGCAGTACTTC. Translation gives CASSAGGRSYEQYF.